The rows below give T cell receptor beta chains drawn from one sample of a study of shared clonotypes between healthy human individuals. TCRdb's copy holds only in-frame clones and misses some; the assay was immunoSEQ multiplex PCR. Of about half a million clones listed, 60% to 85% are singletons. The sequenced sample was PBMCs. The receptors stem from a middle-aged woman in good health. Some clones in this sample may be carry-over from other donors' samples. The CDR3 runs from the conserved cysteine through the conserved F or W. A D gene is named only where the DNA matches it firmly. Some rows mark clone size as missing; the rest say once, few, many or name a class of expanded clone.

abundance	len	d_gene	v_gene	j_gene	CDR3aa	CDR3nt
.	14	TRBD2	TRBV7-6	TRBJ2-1	CASSFTGGVNEQFF	TGTGCCAGCAGCTTCACGGGAGGGGTGAATGAGCAGTTCTTC
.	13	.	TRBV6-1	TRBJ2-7	CASRPSSAGEQYF	TGTGCCAGCCGTCCCTCTAGTGCTGGCGAGCAGTACTTC
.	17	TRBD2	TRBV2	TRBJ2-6	CASSPGTGGGEANVLTF	TGTGCCAGCAGTCCGGGGACGGGGGGAGGTGAGGCCAACGTCCTGACTTTC
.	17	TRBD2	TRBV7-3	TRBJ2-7	CASSSAPYSGRRYEQYF	TGTGCCAGCAGCTCAGCACCATATAGCGGGAGGAGGTACGAGCAGTACTTC
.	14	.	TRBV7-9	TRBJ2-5	CASSLGLASETQYF	TGTGCCAGCAGCTTAGGTCTAGCTAGCGAGACCCAGTACTTC
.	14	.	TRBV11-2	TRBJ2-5	CASSLFGGRETQYF	TGTGCCAGCAGCCTCTTCGGGGGGCGAGAGACCCAGTACTTC
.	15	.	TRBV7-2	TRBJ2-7	CASSNSAAGTYEQYF	TGTGCCAGCAGCAATTCTGCGGCGGGGACCTACGAGCAGTACTTC
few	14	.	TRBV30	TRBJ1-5	CAWSAVTAKGPQHF	TGTGCCTGGAGTGCGGTGACCGCAAAGGGGCCCCAGCATTTT
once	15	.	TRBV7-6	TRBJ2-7	CASSLRQGKEYEQYF	TGTGCCAGCAGCTTGCGGCAGGGAAAAGAATACGAGCAGTACTTC
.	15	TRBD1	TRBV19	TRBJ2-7	CASSTNRGPGYEQYF	TGTGCCAGTAGTACCAACAGGGGGCCAGGGTACGAGCAGTACTTC
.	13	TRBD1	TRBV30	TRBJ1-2	CAWNTGGNYGYTF	TGTGCCTGGAACACAGGGGGCAACTATGGCTACACCTTC
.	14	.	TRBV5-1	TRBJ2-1	CASSFQGEWNEQFF	TGCGCCAGCAGCTTTCAGGGAGAATGGAATGAGCAGTTCTTC
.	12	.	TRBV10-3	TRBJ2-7	CAISDGYYEQYF	TGTGCCATCAGTGACGGGTACTACGAGCAGTACTTC
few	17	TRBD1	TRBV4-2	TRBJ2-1	CASSQYGQGGSYNEQFF	TGTGCCAGCAGCCAATATGGACAGGGTGGGTCCTACAATGAGCAGTTCTTC
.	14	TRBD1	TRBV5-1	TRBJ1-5	CASSITGGNQPQHF	TGCGCCAGCAGCATAACAGGGGGCAATCAGCCCCAGCATTTT
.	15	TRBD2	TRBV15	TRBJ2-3	CATSRLAGRPDTQYF	TGTGCCACCAGCAGACTAGCGGGACGTCCAGATACGCAGTATTTT
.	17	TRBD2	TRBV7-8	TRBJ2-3	CASAPGAGAVLRDTQYF	TGTGCCAGCGCGCCCGGGGCGGGAGCGGTATTGCGGGATACGCAGTATTTT
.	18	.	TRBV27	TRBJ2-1	CASSSRAPGVAYVDEQFF	TGTGCCAGCAGTTCTCGCGCCCCAGGAGTTGCTTATGTTGATGAGCAGTTCTTC
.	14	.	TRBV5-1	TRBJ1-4	CASSLDSSNEKLFF	TGCGCCAGCAGCCTGGACAGCTCTAATGAAAAACTGTTTTTT
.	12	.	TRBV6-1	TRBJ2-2	CASGRNTGELFF	TGTGCCAGCGGGCGAAACACCGGGGAGCTGTTTTTT
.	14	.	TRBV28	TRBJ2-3	CASGFRRGTDTQYF	TGTGCCAGCGGTTTCCGACGGGGGACAGATACGCAGTATTTT
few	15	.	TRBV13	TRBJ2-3	CASSLDFFRTDTQYF	TGTGCCAGCAGCTTAGACTTCTTCCGCACAGATACGCAGTATTTT
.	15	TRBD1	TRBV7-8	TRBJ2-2	CASSLGDRNTGELFF	TGTGCCAGCAGCTTAGGGGACAGAAACACCGGGGAGCTGTTTTTT
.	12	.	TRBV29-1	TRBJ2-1	CSVEVRRNEQFF	TGCAGCGTTGAAGTCCGGAGGAATGAGCAGTTCTTC
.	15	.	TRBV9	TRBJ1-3	CASSVDGRPGNTIYF	TGTGCCAGCAGCGTAGATGGGAGGCCTGGAAACACCATATATTTT
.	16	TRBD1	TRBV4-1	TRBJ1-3	CASSSREGAAGNTIYF	TGCGCCAGCAGCTCCAGGGAGGGGGCTGCTGGAAACACCATATATTTT
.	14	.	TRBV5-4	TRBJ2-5	CASSFLGRQETQYF	TGTGCCAGCAGCTTCTTGGGTCGCCAAGAGACCCAGTACTTC
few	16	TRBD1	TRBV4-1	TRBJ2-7	CASSQDQTGTSYEQYF	TGCGCCAGCAGCCAAGATCAGACAGGGACCTCCTACGAGCAGTACTTC
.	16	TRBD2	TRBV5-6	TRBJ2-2	CASSIPWREAVGELFF	TGTGCCAGCAGCATCCCCTGGCGGGAGGCCGTCGGGGAGCTGTTTTTT
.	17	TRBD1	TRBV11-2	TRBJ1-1	CASSSTRSGTANTEAFF	TGTGCCAGCAGCTCTACACGATCCGGGACAGCGAACACTGAAGCTTTCTTT
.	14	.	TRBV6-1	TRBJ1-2	CASSERRGYYGYTF	TGTGCCAGCAGTGAACGGAGGGGCTACTATGGCTACACCTTC
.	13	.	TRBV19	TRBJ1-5	CASSPDLNQPQHF	TGTGCCAGTAGCCCAGACCTTAATCAGCCCCAGCATTTT
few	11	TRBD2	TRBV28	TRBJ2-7	CASSFAGGEYF	TGTGCCAGCAGTTTCGCGGGAGGAGAGTACTTC
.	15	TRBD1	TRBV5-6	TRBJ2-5	CASSPRTGWGETQYF	TGTGCCAGCAGCCCTAGGACAGGGTGGGGGGAGACCCAGTACTTC
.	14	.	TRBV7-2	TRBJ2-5	CASSPRRTQETQYF	TGTGCCAGCAGCCCTAGACGGACCCAAGAGACCCAGTACTTC
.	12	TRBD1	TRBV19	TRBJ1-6	CASRTGDSPLHF	TGTGCCAGTCGAACAGGGGATTCACCCCTCCACTTT
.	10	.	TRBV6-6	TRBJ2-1	CASRDAEQFF	TGTGCCAGCAGGGATGCTGAGCAGTTCTTC
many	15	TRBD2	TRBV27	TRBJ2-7	CASSFLAASSYEQYF	TGTGCCAGCAGTTTTCTAGCGGCTAGCTCCTACGAGCAGTACTTC
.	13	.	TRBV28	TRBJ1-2	CASSLRRAGGYTF	TGTGCCAGCAGTTTAAGGCGGGCGGGTGGCTACACCTTC
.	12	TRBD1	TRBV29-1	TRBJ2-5	CSGGQGQETQYF	TGCAGCGGCGGACAGGGCCAAGAGACCCAGTACTTC
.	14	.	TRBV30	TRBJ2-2	CAWSASVNTGELFF	TGTGCCTGGAGTGCCTCAGTCAACACCGGGGAGCTGTTTTTT
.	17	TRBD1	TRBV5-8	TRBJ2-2	CASSPNFGTGGTGELFF	TGTGCCAGCAGCCCCAATTTTGGGACAGGGGGCACCGGGGAGCTGTTTTTT
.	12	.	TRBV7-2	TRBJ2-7	CASSPMGDEQYF	TGTGCCAGCAGCCCGATGGGGGACGAGCAGTACTTC
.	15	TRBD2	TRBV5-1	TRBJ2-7	CASGSRAGSTYEQYF	TGCGCCAGCGGTTCTAGAGCGGGATCAACCTACGAGCAGTACTTC
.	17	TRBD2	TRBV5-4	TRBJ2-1	CASSLPSGPFAYNEQFF	TGTGCCAGCAGCTTGCCTAGCGGCCCGTTCGCCTACAATGAGCAGTTCTTC
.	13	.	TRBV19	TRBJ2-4	CASSRTQQNIQYF	TGTGCCAGTAGTCGGACTCAGCAAAACATTCAGTACTTC
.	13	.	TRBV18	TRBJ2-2	CASSPGTTGELFF	TGTGCCAGCTCACCCGGAACAACCGGGGAGCTGTTTTTT
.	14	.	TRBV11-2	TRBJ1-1	CASSLFSGVSEAFF	TGTGCCAGCAGCTTATTCTCAGGGGTCTCTGAAGCTTTCTTT
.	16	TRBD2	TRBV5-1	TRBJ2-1	CASSLESGRPLNEQFF	TGCGCCAGCAGCTTGGAGAGCGGGAGGCCCCTCAATGAGCAGTTCTTC
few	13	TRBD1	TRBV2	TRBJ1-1	CASIPGQGLGAFF	TGTGCCAGCATACCGGGACAGGGACTTGGAGCTTTCTTT
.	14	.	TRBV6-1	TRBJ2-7	CASSEPRVSYEQYF	TGTGCCAGCAGTGAACCCAGGGTTTCCTACGAGCAGTACTTC